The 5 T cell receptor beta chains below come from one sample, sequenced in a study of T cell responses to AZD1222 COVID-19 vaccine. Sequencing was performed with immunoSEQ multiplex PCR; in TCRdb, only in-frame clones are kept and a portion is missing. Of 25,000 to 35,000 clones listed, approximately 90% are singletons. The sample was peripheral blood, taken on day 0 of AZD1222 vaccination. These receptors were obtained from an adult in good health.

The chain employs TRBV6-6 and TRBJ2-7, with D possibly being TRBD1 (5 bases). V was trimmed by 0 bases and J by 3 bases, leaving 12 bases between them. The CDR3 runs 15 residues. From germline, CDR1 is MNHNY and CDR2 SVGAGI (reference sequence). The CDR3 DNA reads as TGTGCCAGCAGTTACTCTAGTGGCGGACACTACGAGCAGTACTTC. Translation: CASSYSSGGHYEQYF.

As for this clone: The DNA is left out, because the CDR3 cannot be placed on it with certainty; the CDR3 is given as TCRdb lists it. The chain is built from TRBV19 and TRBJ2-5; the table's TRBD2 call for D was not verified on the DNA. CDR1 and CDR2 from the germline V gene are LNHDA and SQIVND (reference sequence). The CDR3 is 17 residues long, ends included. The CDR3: CASSIPGLAGFLETQYF.

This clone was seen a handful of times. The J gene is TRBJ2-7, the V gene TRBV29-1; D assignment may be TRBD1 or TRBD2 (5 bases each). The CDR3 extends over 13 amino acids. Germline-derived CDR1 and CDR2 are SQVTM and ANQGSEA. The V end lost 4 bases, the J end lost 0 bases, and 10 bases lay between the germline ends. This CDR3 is CSVVKGPSYEQYF. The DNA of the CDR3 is TGCAGCGTTGTGAAGGGACCCTCCTACGAGCAGTACTTC.

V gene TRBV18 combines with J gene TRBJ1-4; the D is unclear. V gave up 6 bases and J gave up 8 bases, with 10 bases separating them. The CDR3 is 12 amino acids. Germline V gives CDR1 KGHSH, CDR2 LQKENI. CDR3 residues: CASSQQSEKLFF. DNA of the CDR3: TGTGCCAGCTCCCAGCAAAGCGAAAAACTGTTTTTT.

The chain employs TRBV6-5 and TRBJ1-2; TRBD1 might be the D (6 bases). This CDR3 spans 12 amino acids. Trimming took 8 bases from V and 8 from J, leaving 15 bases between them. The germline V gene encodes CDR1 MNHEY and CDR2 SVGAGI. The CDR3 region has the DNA TGTGCCAGCTCCACAGGGCCTAGCGGCTACACCTTC. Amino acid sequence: CASSTGPSGYTF.